A single sample gave rise to the 6 T cell receptor beta chains below, sequenced in a study of technical replicates of blood from four donors. Some clones are missing from TCRdb's copy, which holds only in-frame ones; the method was immunoSEQ multiplex PCR. The table lists roughly 74,000 clones, roughly 90% of them singletons. The sequenced sample was T cells isolated from PBMCs. These receptor sequences come from a human donor in good health.

This chain joins TRBV7-9 and TRBJ2-7, with TRBD1 as a possible D gene (6 bases). Germline assignment: CDR1 SEHNR and CDR2 FQNEAQ (reference sequence). The ends were cut back, 5 bases at V and 2 bases at J, with 13 bases in the middle. The CDR3 runs 14 residues. The CDR3 sequence is CASSPRTVAYEQYF. DNA for the CDR3: TGTGCCAGCAGCCCCAGGACAGTAGCCTACGAGCAGTACTTC.

This clone was found a few times. The chain carries TRBV30 and TRBJ2-1, with TRBD2 as a possible D gene (5 bases). The germline CDR1 and CDR2 sequences are GTSNPN and SVGIG (reference sequence). Trimming shortened V by 2 bases and J by 0 bases, and 14 bases separated the two germline ends. The CDR3 totals 16 residues. The CDR3 here is CAWSRRGLSSYNEQFF. The DNA for the CDR3 is TGTGCCTGGAGTCGGCGAGGGCTTAGCTCCTACAATGAGCAGTTCTTC.

The chain recombines TRBV7-2 with TRBJ2-5; TRBD1 agrees at 7 bases. Germline assignment: CDR1 SGHTA and CDR2 FQGNSA. Trimming took 5 bases from V and 5 from J; bases not matched to a gene: 11. The CDR3 extends over 15 amino acids. Written as DNA, the CDR3 is TGTGCCAGCAGCGACCCGGGACAGACACGGGAGACCCAGTACTTC. Its protein product is CASSDPGQTRETQYF.

V gene TRBV7-2 combines with J gene TRBJ2-7, with D maybe TRBD2 (5 bases). Per germline, CDR1 SGHTA and CDR2 FQGNSA. The CDR3 is 14 residues long. V lost 4 bases, J lost 4 bases, and 14 bases lay in between. The CDR3 protein is CASSSGLVGYEQYF. The CDR3 region has the DNA TGTGCCAGCAGCTCTGGACTGGTTGGGTACGAGCAGTACTTC. The full variable domain, rest sourced from reference TRBV7-2 and TRBJ2-7, is GAGVSQSPSNKVTEKGKDVELRCDPISGHTALYWYRQSLGQGLEFLIYFQGNSAPDKSGLPSDRFSAERTGGSVSTLTIQRTQQEDSAVYLCASSSGLVGYEQYFGPGTRLTVT.

V gene TRBV11-2 combines with J gene TRBJ2-7; the match to TRBD1 covers 8 bases. Per the germline V gene, CDR1 is SGHAT and CDR2 is FQNNGV. CDR3 length: 14 residues. V lost 0 bases and J lost 5; bases outside the gene matches: 3. The CDR3 DNA is TGTGCCAGCAGCTTAGACAGGGGGCCTCACGAGCAGTACTTC. Its protein product is CASSLDRGPHEQYF.

J is TRBJ2-7 and V is TRBV2, with TRBD1 matching over 7 bases. Per germline, CDR1 SNHLY and CDR2 FYNNEI. This CDR3 is 14 amino acids long. V was clipped by 5 bases and J by 6 bases; unmatched bases: 10. The CDR3 region has the DNA TGTGCCAGCAGTTTCCGGGACAAGGGGGCCGAGCAGTACTTC. Residues: CASSFRDKGAEQYF.